Presented here are 32 T cell receptor beta chains from one specimen sequenced in a study of T cell repertoires in cytomegalovirus infection (dated by TCRdb to about 2019). The label giving this sample's treatment or condition can be read as: in vitro stimulation with specific CMV peptide epitopes to enrich CMV-specific T cells. No antigen is known for these receptors. The run used an Illumina HiSeq 1500. In TCRdb, the public reads were trimmed at Q25 with fastp and aligned with MiXCR, with productive beta chains retained. Every entry covers one CDR3 protein and lists the most common genes and DNA from its rows. This sample lists about 770,000 distinct CDR3 sequences; about 28% were detected once. The ten largest make up around 14% of the sample. Sequencing used cultured CD8+ T cells from PBMCs, obtained from culture after CMV antigen stimulation. The receptors derive from a human donor in good health (CMV status not recorded). Some clones in this sample may be carry-over from other donors' samples.

The CDR3 DNA reads as TGTGCCAGCAGCTTACGTTCGGGACAGATGAACACCGGGGAGCTGTTTTTT. This codes for CASSLRSGQMNTGELFF. The chain uses TRBV7-9 and TRBJ2-2, with 7 bases fitting TRBD1. Trimming took 2 bases from V and 1 from J; bases not matched to a gene: 7. The CDR3 length is 17 residues. CDR1 and CDR2 from the germline V gene are SEHNR and FQNEAQ (reference sequence).

Note on this clonotype: This sequence may be a read error, since a much larger clone differs from it by one base. The V and J genes are TRBV11-2 and TRBJ1-1; D is unresolved. The CDR3 runs to 13 residues. CDR1 and CDR2 (germline): SGHAT, FQNNGV. The V gene lost 2 bases and the J gene lost 1 base, with 5 bases spanning the gap. The CDR3 DNA follows: TGTGCCAGCAGCTTATGGAAGAACACTGAAGCTTTCTTT. Its protein product is CASSLWKNTEAFF.

The chain recombines TRBV14 with TRBJ2-1, with a possible D match to TRBD2 (6 bases). CDR1 is SGHDN and CDR2 is FVKESK in the germline V gene. V was shortened by 0 bases and J by 2 bases, with 11 bases between the two germline ends. The CDR3 is made up of 16 amino acids. CDR3 coding DNA: TGTGCCAGCAGCCAAGAAACCGGGACTCCCTACAATGAGCAGTTCTTC. Its protein is CASSQETGTPYNEQFF.

This clonotype occurred a few times. The genes are TRBV6-5 and TRBJ1-1, with 8 positions matching TRBD1. The trim removed 7 bases at V and 1 base at J, leaving 8 bases unmatched. The CDR3 sequence is 15 residues long. CDR1 is MNHEY, CDR2 SVGAGI, per germline. The CDR3 spells CASTQSRGQNTEAFF. The CDR3 DNA reads TGTGCCAGCACCCAATCCAGGGGGCAGAACACTGAAGCTTTCTTT.

The chain couples TRBV7-4 to TRBJ2-6, with 8 bases identical to TRBD1. The CDR3 is 17 amino acids. J lost 0 bases, V lost 11 bases, and 12 bases had no gene match. The germline gives CDR1 SGHVT, CDR2 SQSDAQ. The chain's CDR3 is CAGFSGTGVSGANVLTF. As DNA, the CDR3 is TGTGCCGGCTTTTCCGGGACAGGCGTCTCTGGGGCCAACGTCCTGACTTTC.

At least ten counts were recorded for this clonotype. The chain is built from TRBV6-1 and TRBJ2-4; 9 nucleotides match TRBD1. This CDR3 contains 15 residues. Germline V gives CDR1 MNHNS, CDR2 SASEGT. V dropped 5 bases and J dropped 9; count of bases not matched to a gene: 11. The CDR3: CASSKPGQGYGIQYF. Written as DNA, the CDR3 is TGTGCCAGCAGTAAACCGGGACAGGGCTATGGCATTCAGTACTTC.

This clonotype was observed many times. This sequence joins TRBV7-2 and TRBJ2-6; D is undetermined. The CDR3 sequence is 16 residues long. The germline V and J ends were trimmed by 5 bases and 3 bases, with 14 bases remaining between them. Germline V gene lookup returns CDR1 SGHTA and CDR2 FQGNSA. The CDR3 bases are TGTGCCAGCAGCCAATTCGGAGCATTTGGGGCCAACGTCCTGACTTTC. Translated, it gives CASSQFGAFGANVLTF. The complete variable domain, with remaining parts taken from reference TRBV7-2 and TRBJ2-6, reads GAGVSQSPSNKVTEKGKDVELRCDPISGHTALYWYRQSLGQGLEFLIYFQGNSAPDKSGLPSDRFSAERTGGSVSTLTIQRTQQEDSAVYLCASSQFGAFGANVLTFGAGSRLTVL.

This clonotype was recorded a few times. V gene TRBV27 combines with J gene TRBJ2-2; 11 positions agree with TRBD1. This CDR3 is built from 19 residues. CDR1 is MNHEY and CDR2 is SMNVEV in the germline V gene (reference sequence). V shed 1 base and J 6 bases; nucleotides not matched to a gene: 13. CDR3 nucleotide sequence: TGTGCCAGCAGTTTATACTCCTCATGGACAGGGGGCGATCCCGGGGAGCTGTTTTTT. Residues: CASSLYSSWTGGDPGELFF.

This clonotype has more than one count but fewer than ten. The chain recombines TRBV9 with TRBJ1-1; possible D gene TRBD1, 5 bases. CDR1 and CDR2 from the germline V gene are SGDLS and YYNGEE. This CDR3 region has 14 residues. Trimming took 0 bases from V and 1 from J, leaving 7 bases between them. The CDR3 sequence is CASSVVGGNTEAFF. Here the CDR3 DNA reads TGTGCCAGCAGCGTAGTCGGGGGGAACACTGAAGCTTTCTTT.

This clonotype was seen a few times. The V and J genes are TRBV27 and TRBJ1-2, with D perhaps matching TRBD1 (6 bases). With 6 bases removed from V and 3 bases from J, the gap between germline ends came to 11 bases. Germline-derived CDR1 and CDR2 are MNHEY and SMNVEV (reference sequence). The CDR3 runs 13 residues. CDR3 bases: TGTGCCAGCAGCCTACAGGGTTACTATGGCTACACCTTC. This sequence encodes CASSLQGYYGYTF.

CDR3 protein: CASSQEGQRDGNTIYF. The CDR3, as DNA: TGTGCCAGCAGCCAAGAGGGACAAAGGGATGGAAACACCATATATTTT. The genes are TRBV14 and TRBJ1-3; D might be TRBD1 (6 bases). Germline V gene sequence: CDR1 SGHDN, CDR2 FVKESK. There are 16 residues in the CDR3. The V gene lost 0 bases and the J gene lost 3 bases, with 12 bases spanning the gap.

This clonotype showed up just a few times. The chain is built from TRBV27 and TRBJ1-2; the D gene is possibly TRBD1 (5 bases). The germline V and J ends were trimmed by 6 bases and 10 bases, with 12 bases remaining between them. CDR3 length equals 11 residues. Germline CDR1 and CDR2: MNHEY and SMNVEV (reference sequence). CDR3 sequence: CASRDGGLYTF. Written as DNA, the CDR3 is TGTGCCAGCAGAGACGGGGGTCTCTACACCTTC.

The chain links TRBV7-6 to TRBJ1-4; unclear D gene. Germline V gene data show CDR1 as SGHVS and CDR2 as FNYEAQ. This CDR3 is built from 12 residues. The V and J ends lost 5 bases and 8 bases respectively, with 9 bases between them. The CDR3 DNA reads as TGTGCCAGCAGCCCCTACGGCGAAAAACTGTTTTTT. This translates into CASSPYGEKLFF.

The chain has TRBV29-1 and TRBJ1-4; 9 bases map to TRBD1. From germline, CDR1 is SQVTM and CDR2 ANQGSEA. There are 12 residues in the CDR3. The CDR3 reads CTRDRANEKLFF. CDR3 coding DNA: TGCACCAGGGACAGGGCTAATGAAAAACTGTTTTTT.

The CDR3 here is CASSGPVLIQYF. The DNA for the CDR3 is TGTGCCAGCAGCGGTCCGGTACTCATTCAGTACTTC. The rearrangement links TRBV7-6 to TRBJ2-4; D uncertain. V was clipped by 5 bases and J by 9 bases, with 11 bases between them. The CDR3 has 12 residues. Germline loops: CDR1 SGHVS, CDR2 FNYEAQ.

This clonotype was observed a handful of times. The V call is TRBV7-6, the J call TRBJ2-1; D is unresolved. Trimming took off 0 bases at V and 6 bases at J, with 12 bases between the two ends. CDR1 is SGHVS and CDR2 is FNYEAQ in the germline V gene. CDR3 length: 15 amino acids. CDR3 in amino acids: CASSLAGPELNEQFF. CDR3 DNA: TGTGCCAGCAGCTTAGCAGGGCCCGAACTCAATGAGCAGTTCTTC.

In this sample, this clonotype turned up many times. The chain employs TRBV6-1 and TRBJ1-1; the D gene is possibly TRBD1 (6 bases). V shed 6 bases and J shed 1 base, with 12 bases lying between them. CDR1 is MNHNS and CDR2 is SASEGT in the germline V gene. CDR3 length: 14 residues. The CDR3 DNA sequence: TGTGCCAGCAGGCCGACAGGCACGAACACTGAAGCTTTCTTT. Its translation is CASRPTGTNTEAFF.

The gene calls are TRBV6-4 and TRBJ1-2; D possibly corresponds to TRBD1 (5 bases). CDR1 is MRHNA, CDR2 SNTAGT, per germline. This CDR3 has 18 amino acids. Trimming shortened V by 6 bases and J by 0 bases, and 23 bases separated the two germline ends. The CDR3 region is CASRSDGTNGSPNYGYTF. The CDR3, as DNA: TGTGCCAGCAGATCGGACGGGACTAACGGGTCGCCTAACTATGGCTACACCTTC.

This clonotype has more than one count but fewer than ten. The rearrangement uses TRBV10-3 and TRBJ1-4, with D unresolved. Germline-derived CDR1 and CDR2 are ENHRY and SYGVKD. With 3 bases removed from V and 4 bases from J, the gap between germline ends came to 15 bases. This CDR3 has 16 amino acids. The CDR3 is CAISESGIHINEKLFF. Here the CDR3 DNA reads TGTGCCATCAGTGAATCCGGGATCCACATTAATGAAAAACTGTTTTTT.

This clonotype was counted ten times or more. This chain joins TRBV28 and TRBJ2-7; no definite D call. Germline CDR1 reads MDHEN; CDR2 reads SYDVKM. Trimming removed 6 bases at V and 1 base at J, with 13 bases between. The CDR3 covers 14 residues. The CDR3 sequence: CASSPIGRSYEQYV. DNA for the CDR3: TGTGCCAGCAGCCCTATTGGACGGTCCTACGAGCAGTACGTC.

The J gene is TRBJ1-2, the V gene TRBV20-1; 8 nucleotides agree with TRBD1. The germline gives CDR1 DFQATT, CDR2 SNEGSKA (reference sequence). Trimming removed 1 base from V and 3 bases from J; junction bases left unmatched: 10. The CDR3 has 16 amino acids. The chain's CDR3 is CSARGAGGELDYGYTF. CDR3 nucleotide sequence: TGCAGTGCTAGAGGGGCAGGGGGCGAATTGGACTATGGCTACACCTTC.

This clonotype was observed a handful of times. CDR3 coding DNA: TGTGCCAGCAGCTTTTGGGGTACTAACACTGAAGCTTTCTTT. It translates to CASSFWGTNTEAFF. This chain links TRBV11-2 with TRBJ1-1, with D hard to call. The V end was cut by 3 bases, the J end by 2 bases, with 10 bases between. CDR1 is SGHAT, CDR2 FQNNGV, per germline. CDR3 length equals 14 residues.

V is TRBV14 and J is TRBJ1-1, with D uncertain. CDR1 is SGHDN and CDR2 is FVKESK in the germline V gene. The CDR3 has 12 residues. V lost 1 base and J lost 10, with 10 bases in between. The CDR3 DNA sequence: TGTGCCAGCAGCCAAGGAGCCCATCGAGCTTTCTTT. Amino acids: CASSQGAHRAFF.

The chain couples TRBV6-2 or TRBV6-3 to TRBJ2-7; no clear D gene. The germline gives CDR1 MNHEY, CDR2 SVGEGT. CDR3 length: 16 amino acids. Trimming removed 2 bases at V and 1 base at J, with 15 bases between. The CDR3 is CASSYPPDKRSYEQYV. The CDR3 DNA is TGTGCCAGCAGTTACCCGCCCGACAAGCGATCCTACGAGCAGTACGTC.

Notes on this clonotype: A much larger clone lies one base from this, so it may be a read error. The gene calls are TRBV7-6 and TRBJ1-1; D is unclear. Germline CDR1 and CDR2: SGHVS and FNYEAQ. This CDR3 contains 14 residues. Trimming pared 3 bases from V and 5 bases from J, leaving 13 bases between. The CDR3, as DNA: TGTGCCAGCAGCTTCTCAAGTGCGCGGACTGAAGCTTTCTTT. It specifies CASSFSSARTEAFF.

J is TRBJ2-7 and V is TRBV7-9, with TRBD2 identical over 9 bases. The V gene end was trimmed by 5 bases and the J gene end by 5 bases; junction bases not matched to a gene: 7. Germline CDR1 reads SEHNR; CDR2 reads FQNEAQ (reference sequence). The CDR3 sequence is 14 residues long. The CDR3 reads CASSPTSGTHEQYF. The CDR3 DNA sequence: TGTGCCAGCAGCCCGACTAGCGGCACCCACGAGCAGTACTTC.

The V call is TRBV19, the J call TRBJ1-1; 8 positions agree with TRBD1. V trimming: 9 bases; J trimming: 3 bases; junction bases outside the gene matches: 15. The CDR3 is 16 amino acids. The V gene's germline CDR1 is LNHDA and CDR2 SQIVND (reference sequence). The CDR3 nucleotides are TGTGCCAGCAACCCGGGACAGGCATTTTTCCACACTGAAGCTTTCTTT. Its translation: CASNPGQAFFHTEAFF.

The V gene is TRBV5-1, the J gene TRBJ2-7, with 8 bases matching TRBD2. This CDR3 comprises 15 residues. Germline V CDR1 and CDR2: SGHRS, YFSETQ. V lost 4 bases, J lost 1 base, and 7 bases stayed unmatched. CDR3 DNA sequence: TGCGCCAGCAGCCTGGGAGCTAGCGGGTCCTACGAGCAGTACGTC. Its protein is CASSLGASGSYEQYV.

This clonotype has more than one count but fewer than ten. The chain recombines TRBV6-1 with TRBJ2-7; tentative D call: TRBD2 (6 bases). V was trimmed by 4 bases and J by 3 bases, leaving 10 bases between them. The CDR3 has 13 amino acids. Germline values: CDR1 MNHNS, CDR2 SASEGT. In DNA form, the CDR3 reads TGTGCCAGCAGTGCCGGGACTGGCTACGAGCAGTACTTC. Its translation is CASSAGTGYEQYF.

The chain recombines TRBV7-4 with TRBJ2-5; TRBD1 aligns across 9 bases. V shed 5 bases and J 2 bases; nucleotides not matched to a gene: 9. The CDR3 is 16 residues long. Germline V gives CDR1 SGHVT, CDR2 SQSDAQ. CDR3 bases: TGTGCCAGCAGCCATGGACAGGGGTCTACACAAGAGACCCAGTACTTC. Translating gives CASSHGQGSTQETQYF.

This chain connects TRBV14 to TRBJ2-3, with a weak D call TRBD2 (5 bases). The CDR3 runs 17 residues. V shed 3 bases and J shed 4 bases, with 20 bases lying between them. Germline-derived CDR1 and CDR2 are SGHDN and FVKESK. The CDR3 sequence: CASSHSNSARRADTQYF. CDR3 bases: TGTGCCAGCAGCCACTCGAATAGCGCCAGACGGGCAGATACGCAGTATTTT.

There are a few counts of this clonotype. J is TRBJ2-7 and V is TRBV7-9; D is possibly TRBD1 or TRBD2 (6 bases each). There are 14 residues in the CDR3. Deletions cut 5 bases from V and 3 bases from J, with 14 bases between. The germline CDR1 and CDR2 sequences are SEHNR and FQNEAQ (reference sequence). CDR3 in amino acids: CASSLTGAFYEQYV. CDR3 bases: TGTGCCAGCAGCCTCACGGGGGCCTTCTACGAGCAGTACGTC.